The clone carrying this TCR beta chain was recorded a few times. This record comes from a study of cytomegalovirus exposure and HLA in healthy donors. It was with 60 Vbeta and 13 Jbeta primers that the PCR ran. TCRdb's copy holds only in-frame clones and misses some; the assay was immunoSEQ multiplex PCR. The sample yields more than 95,000 clones, approximately 80% seen once. J lost 8 bases, V lost 6 bases, and 9 bases had no gene match. The CDR3 length is 14 residues. Germline values: CDR1 KGHSH, CDR2 LQKENI. The chain carries TRBV18 and TRBJ1-2; 10 bases are shared with TRBD1. Source material: PBMCs. The receptor was isolated from a man between 40 and 49 years old in good health and CMV-seronegative. The CDR3 coding sequence is TGTGCCAGCTCCGAAGGGACAGGGGATTACGGCTACACCTTC. Translated: CASSEGTGDYGYTF.